This TCR beta chain was profiled in a study of blood T cell repertoires in COVID-19. Study overall: Spain, Italy and the United States supplied samples that represented acute and convalescent COVID-19. PBMCs, B-cell-depleted T cells, or T cells were the source of the cDNA or gDNA that made up the material.

The CDR3 has 15 residues. The germline V gene encodes CDR1 KGHSH and CDR2 LQKENI. V lost 4 bases and J 1 base, leaving 13 bases between the germline ends. This clone was detected once. Per the original methods: Reference gene primer amplification gave estimated nucleated cell counts. Profiled with immunoSEQ multiplex PCR; TCRdb holds only in-frame clones, not every one. The V and J calls and clone size were taken over from that table, and D and trimming were inferred from the DNA. The sample has approximately 290,000 clones, around 88% seen once. The rearrangement links TRBV18 to TRBJ1-1; maybe TRBD1 (5 bases). The receptor was isolated from a man aged 25-45 years with acute or convalescent COVID-19. What was sequenced was peripheral blood. The CDR3 DNA sequence: TGTGCCAGCTCACTCAAGTCGACAGCGAACACTGAAGCTTTCTTT. Its translation: CASSLKSTANTEAFF.